This T cell receptor beta chain was identified in a study of blood T cell repertoires in COVID-19. Only a few counts were recorded for this clone. Some clones are missing from TCRdb's copy, which holds only in-frame ones; the method was immunoSEQ multiplex PCR. The table includes roughly 250,000 clones, around 87% detected once. The CDR3 runs to 13 residues. In germline, CDR1 is MDHEN, CDR2 SYDVKM. Trimming pared 5 bases from V and 0 bases from J, leaving 7 bases between. The chain joins TRBV28 to TRBJ1-1; perhaps TRBD1 as D (5 bases). Sequencing used PBMCs or T cells enriched from blood (not recorded which). This TCR derives from a woman aged 45-60 years who had recovered from COVID-19. The CDR3 spells CASSAGLNTEAFF. Here the CDR3 DNA reads TGTGCCAGCAGTGCAGGGTTGAACACTGAAGCTTTCTTT.